One sample yielded the 27 T cell receptor beta chains listed below, sequenced in a study of early T cells in non-severe SARS-CoV-2 infection. In TCRdb, the 5' RACE reads were re-called with MiXCR into one record per CDR3 protein. The sample contains 97,000 or so distinct CDR3 sequences, around 13% of which appear only once. Sample: whole blood. The receptors were gathered from an adult who was a healthcare worker with PCR-confirmed SARS-CoV-2 infection or an uninfected control (not recorded which).

This clonotype was seen a handful of times. The gene calls are TRBV18 and TRBJ2-5; D perhaps matches TRBD1 (6 bases). The V end was cut by 8 bases, the J end by 7 bases, with 20 bases between. CDR3 length: 14 residues. From germline, CDR1 is KGHSH and CDR2 LQKENI. This CDR3 reads CASRDSGTKGTQYF. The DNA for the CDR3 is TGTGCCAGCCGAGACTCCGGGACAAAGGGGACCCAGTACTTC.

The CDR3 bases are TGTGCCAGCAGCTTGCAGGGAGCGATCGGGGAGCTGTTTTTT. The encoded protein is CASSLQGAIGELFF. This sequence joins TRBV5-6 and TRBJ2-2; D is possibly TRBD1 or TRBD2 (5 bases each). V was cut by 1 base and J by 7 bases, with 11 bases left in between. CDR1 is SGHDT and CDR2 is YYEEEE in the germline V gene. This CDR3 is built from 14 residues.

The chain combines TRBV9 with TRBJ1-1; D gene unclear. The germline V gene encodes CDR1 SGDLS and CDR2 YYNGEE. This CDR3 region has 14 residues. V lost 6 bases and J 0 bases, leaving 12 bases between the germline ends. CDR3 sequence (DNA): TGTGCCAGCAACGTTAGTCGGTTGAACACTGAAGCTTTCTTT. Protein: CASNVSRLNTEAFF.

In this sample, this clonotype turned up many times. The rearrangement uses TRBV11-2 and TRBJ2-1; D is possibly TRBD2 (6 bases). Trimming removed 0 bases from V and 9 bases from J, with 12 bases in between. Germline-derived CDR1 and CDR2 are SGHAT and FQNNGV. The CDR3 spans 14 residues. CDR3: CASSLEAGLGEQFF. CDR3 DNA: TGTGCCAGCAGCTTAGAGGCGGGACTGGGTGAGCAGTTCTTC. Full variable domain (remainder filled in from reference TRBV11-2 and TRBJ2-1): EAGVAQSPRYKIIEKRQSVAFWCNPISGHATLYWYQQILGQGPKLLIQFQNNGVVDDSQLPKDRFSAERLKGVDSTLKIQPAKLEDSAVYLCASSLEAGLGEQFFGPGTRLTVL.

This clonotype was counted a few times. V is TRBV7-2 and J is TRBJ2-7, with D uncertain. Trimming took 1 base from V and 4 from J, leaving 8 bases between them. The CDR3 is 13 amino acids. CDR1 SGHTA and CDR2 FQGNSA come from the germline V gene. The CDR3 sequence is CASSLGVVYEQYF. CDR3 bases: TGTGCCAGCAGCTTAGGAGTGGTGTACGAGCAGTACTTC.

The rearrangement joins TRBV6-6 to TRBJ2-7; 12 bases fit TRBD2. The CDR3 loop spans 17 amino acids. CDR1 and CDR2 (germline): MNHNY, SVGAGI (reference sequence). Trimming cost V 5 bases and J 3 bases; bases outside gene matches: 11. CDR3 region: CASSPGLAGPRFYEQYF. Here the CDR3 DNA reads TGTGCCAGCAGTCCTGGACTAGCGGGACCAAGGTTCTACGAGCAGTACTTC.

The rearrangement uses TRBV4-3 and TRBJ2-3; 7 nucleotides match TRBD2. The CDR3 extends over 19 amino acids. CDR1 and CDR2 from the germline V gene are LGHNA and YSLEER. The J segment lost 9 bases and the V segment lost 2 bases, leaving 23 bases of the junction unmatched. The CDR3 reads CASSQLPPRAGEIPDTQYF. DNA for the CDR3: TGCGCCAGCAGCCAACTTCCCCCCCGCGCGGGAGAAATCCCCGACACGCAGTATTTT.

With respect to this clonotype: A much larger clone differs from this one at a single base, so this may be a read error. This sequence joins TRBV24-1 and TRBJ2-5, with TRBD2 as a possible D gene (6 bases). The germline V gene encodes CDR1 KGHDR and CDR2 SFDVKD. CDR3 size: 13 residues. The V end lost 5 bases, the J end lost 5 bases, and 11 bases lay between the germline ends. The CDR3: CATSASARETQYF. The CDR3, as DNA: TGTGCCACCAGTGCTAGCGCCCGGGAGACCCAGTACTTC.

This clonotype showed up just a few times. The chain couples TRBV5-1 to TRBJ2-7; 7 nucleotides line up with TRBD2. The CDR3 covers 14 residues. Germline values: CDR1 SGHRS, CDR2 YFSETQ. Trimming removed 0 bases from V and 4 bases from J; junction bases left unmatched: 4. The CDR3 sequence: CASSLAAGEYEQYF. CDR3 bases: TGCGCCAGCAGCTTGGCTGCGGGGGAGTACGAGCAGTACTTC. Full variable domain (remainder filled in from reference TRBV5-1 and TRBJ2-7): KAGVTQTPRYLIKTRGQQVTLSCSPISGHRSVSWYQQTPGQGLQFLFEYFSETQRNKGNFPGRFSGRQFSNSRSEMNVSTLELGDSALYLCASSLAAGEYEQYFGPGTRLTVT.

This clonotype has at least ten counts. This chain links TRBV6-2 or TRBV6-3 with TRBJ2-1; D is unresolved. Germline V lookup: CDR1 MNHEY, CDR2 SVGEGT. Trimming left V 4 bases short and J 4 bases short, with 11 bases between. The CDR3 runs 14 residues. The CDR3: CASSWPGSYNEQFF. CDR3 in DNA: TGTGCCAGCAGTTGGCCGGGTTCGTACAATGAGCAGTTCTTC.

This clonotype was picked up many times. This chain joins TRBV2 and TRBJ2-3; a possible D gene is TRBD2 (5 bases). V was trimmed by 7 bases and J by 6 bases, leaving 14 bases between them. The CDR3 runs 13 residues. The germline CDR1 and CDR2 sequences are SNHLY and FYNNEI. The CDR3 loop is CASIRGPGDTQYF. In DNA form, the CDR3 reads TGTGCCAGCATACGCGGGCCCGGGGATACGCAGTATTTT.

In its sample, this clonotype was seen a few times. The chain combines TRBV12-3 or TRBV12-4 with TRBJ2-3, with a tentative D call TRBD1 (6 bases). V lost 5 bases to trimming and J lost 3 bases, with 12 bases between them. The CDR3 length is 14 residues. The CDR3 DNA reads TGTGCCAGCAGTCTGCACCAGGGGACAGATACGCAGTATTTT. This gives the protein CASSLHQGTDTQYF.

There are many counts of this clonotype. The J gene is TRBJ1-1, the V gene TRBV2, with D perhaps matching TRBD1 (5 bases). Germline CDR1 and CDR2: SNHLY and FYNNEI. V lost 4 bases to trimming and J lost 11 bases, with 17 bases between them. This CDR3 spans 13 amino acids. The CDR3 loop is CASSVNIRERAFF. The CDR3 DNA sequence: TGTGCCAGCAGTGTAAACATCAGGGAGAGGGCTTTCTTT.

The genes are TRBV29-1 and TRBJ1-2, with 10 bases fitting TRBD1. CDR1 and CDR2 (germline): SQVTM, ANQGSEA. Germline trimming cut 6 bases from V and 7 bases from J; bases unmatched to any gene: 2. This CDR3 comprises 11 residues. CDR3 coding DNA: TGCAGCGTGGGACAGGGGCTTGGCTACACCTTC. The encoded protein is CSVGQGLGYTF.

The gene calls are TRBV7-9 and TRBJ2-7; 7 positions agree with TRBD2. This CDR3 is built from 13 residues. Trimming cost V 5 bases and J 5 bases; bases outside gene matches: 6. In germline, CDR1 is SEHNR, CDR2 FQNEAQ (reference sequence). This CDR3 reads CASSRLSGHEQYF. The CDR3 nucleotides read TGTGCCAGCAGCCGACTTAGCGGGCACGAGCAGTACTTC.

This clonotype has at least ten counts. V usage is TRBV29-1 and J usage is TRBJ1-4; 7 bases line up with TRBD1. The length of the CDR3 is 13 residues. The V gene end was trimmed by 4 bases and the J gene end by 8 bases; junction bases not matched to a gene: 7. Germline V gene lookup returns CDR1 SQVTM and CDR2 ANQGSEA. CDR3 region: CSVASRDREKLFF. The CDR3 DNA follows: TGCAGCGTTGCTTCGCGGGACAGAGAAAAACTGTTTTTT. Full variable domain (rest looked up from reference TRBV29-1 and TRBJ1-4): SAVISQKPSRDICQRGTSLTIQCQVDSQVTMMFWYRQQPGQSLTLIATANQGSEATYESGFVIDKFPISRPNLTFSTLTVSNMSPEDSSIYLCSVASRDREKLFFGSGTQLSVL.

The J gene is TRBJ2-7, the V gene TRBV4-3; a possible D gene is TRBD2 (5 bases). In germline, CDR1 is LGHNA, CDR2 YSLEER. The CDR3 length is 16 residues. The V end lost 1 base, the J end lost 0 bases, and 13 bases lay between the germline ends. The CDR3 reads CASSQVGIGSSYEQYF. The CDR3 DNA sequence: TGCGCCAGCAGCCAAGTCGGGATAGGGTCCTCCTACGAGCAGTACTTC.

CDR3 DNA sequence: TGCAGTGTTAAAGGGGTCTACGAGCAGTACTTC. It translates to CSVKGVYEQYF. The V and J genes are TRBV20-1 and TRBJ2-7, with D perhaps matching TRBD1 (5 bases). The CDR3 runs to 11 residues. Trimming pared 7 bases from V and 3 bases from J, leaving 10 bases between. Germline V CDR1 and CDR2: DFQATT, SNEGSKA (reference sequence).

This clonotype turned up a few times. This chain connects TRBV4-1 to TRBJ2-7, with 11 bases lining up with TRBD2. Germline CDR1 reads MGHRA; CDR2 reads YSYEKL. The V and J ends lost 1 base and 4 bases, in that order; junction bases with no gene match: 6. The CDR3 loop spans 16 amino acids. The CDR3 region has the DNA TGCGCCAGCAGCCAAGGACAAACTAGCGGGAGATACGAGCAGTACTTC. As protein: CASSQGQTSGRYEQYF.

This clonotype was recorded at least ten times. This rearrangement joins TRBV3-1 to TRBJ2-1; TRBD2 might be the D (5 bases). Germline CDR1 is LGHDT and CDR2 is YNNKEL (reference sequence). V gave up 1 base and J gave up 8 bases, with 15 bases separating them. This CDR3 comprises 15 residues. For the CDR3, the DNA is TGTGCCAGCAGCCAAGTCGGACTTAGGGAACATGAGCAGTTCTTC. Residues: CASSQVGLREHEQFF.

This clonotype was counted a few times. This chain links TRBV6-6 with TRBJ2-3; D might be TRBD1 (6 bases). CDR1 is MNHNY, CDR2 SVGAGI, per germline (reference sequence). V lost 5 bases and J lost 2, with 11 bases in between. The CDR3 runs 14 residues. Here the CDR3 reads CASSRQGFTDTQYF. CDR3 sequence (DNA): TGTGCCAGCAGTCGTCAGGGGTTCACAGATACGCAGTATTTT.

This clonotype was recorded many times. The chain is built from TRBV28 and TRBJ2-7; weak D call: TRBD2 (6 bases). The CDR3 totals 15 residues. Germline lookup yields CDR1 MDHEN and CDR2 SYDVKM. Trimming shortened V by 3 bases and J by 3 bases, and 15 bases separated the two germline ends. CDR3 region: CASSFSSAGYYEQYF. CDR3 coding DNA: TGTGCCAGCAGTTTCAGCAGTGCGGGGTACTACGAGCAGTACTTC.

This clonotype was seen only a few times. J is TRBJ2-1 and V is TRBV28; tentatively, D is TRBD2 (5 bases). The CDR3 is 16 residues long. Germline V gives CDR1 MDHEN, CDR2 SYDVKM. V dropped 4 bases and J dropped 0 bases, with 13 bases sitting between them. The CDR3 here is CASSSDRDSSYNEQFF. The CDR3 region has the DNA TGTGCCAGCAGTTCAGACCGGGATAGCTCCTACAATGAGCAGTTCTTC.

There are a few counts of this clonotype. The V gene is TRBV29-1, the J gene TRBJ2-7, with a tentative D call TRBD2 (5 bases). The length of the CDR3 is 12 residues. Germline loops: CDR1 SQVTM, CDR2 ANQGSEA. Trimming removed 4 bases from V and 3 bases from J, with 10 bases in between. The CDR3 nucleotides are TGCAGCGTTGGGTCTAGCCGCTACGAGCAGTACTTC. Translated, it gives CSVGSSRYEQYF.

This clonotype has just a few counts. The V call is TRBV11-2, the J call TRBJ2-5, with D unclear. The CDR3 is 12 amino acids. V lost 5 bases, J lost 1 base, and 5 bases lay in between. Germline V gene lookup returns CDR1 SGHAT and CDR2 FQNNGV. In nucleotides, the CDR3 is TGTGCCAGCAGCGCCCTCCAAGAGACCCAGTACTTC. This gives the protein CASSALQETQYF.

The gene calls are TRBV12-3 or TRBV12-4 and TRBJ2-1, with 9 bases aligning to TRBD2. The CDR3 is 16 residues long. The junction had 10 bases not matched to a gene; V was cut back by 5 bases and J by 5 bases. The CDR3 sequence: CASSHLAGVTNNEQFF. The CDR3 DNA sequence: TGTGCCAGCAGTCACTTAGCGGGAGTTACAAACAATGAGCAGTTCTTC.

At least ten counts were recorded for this clonotype. The rearrangement links TRBV20-1 to TRBJ2-4; D possibly corresponds to TRBD1 (5 bases). CDR3 length equals 13 residues. Germline V gives CDR1 DFQATT, CDR2 SNEGSKA (reference sequence). The CDR3 DNA sequence: TGCAGCCCTGGGGAAGCGATCAGGGACATTCAGTACTTC. It specifies CSPGEAIRDIQYF.